The 14 T cell receptor beta chains given below trace back to one sample, sequenced in a study of CD8 T cells in Susac syndrome. With random hexamers, 0.5 to 1 ug RNA was reverse transcribed. TCRdb passed the immunoSEQ multiplex PCR reads through MiXCR, listing each CDR3 protein once. The sample includes fewer than 250,000 distinct CDR3 sequences, roughly 90% seen only once; the top ten take 0.1% to 0.15%. Specimen: CD8+ T cells from PBMCs. All receptors come from a human donor with multiple sclerosis.

The chain couples TRBV27 to TRBJ2-3; 11 nucleotides match TRBD2. V shed 3 bases, J shed 4 bases, and the junction held 3 bases outside the gene matches. This CDR3 region has 15 residues. Germline CDR1 is MNHEY and CDR2 is SMNVEV (reference sequence). CDR3: CASSLLAGGADTQYF. CDR3 nucleotide sequence: TGTGCCAGCAGTTTGCTAGCGGGGGGTGCAGATACGCAGTATTTT.

The rearrangement links TRBV6-1 to TRBJ1-1; 9 bases are a match to TRBD1. The CDR3 runs to 13 residues. The V gene end was trimmed by 10 bases and the J gene end by 0 bases; junction bases not matched to a gene: 3. Germline V gene lookup returns CDR1 MNHNS and CDR2 SASEGT. CDR3 residues: CATTGGMNTEAFF. CDR3 sequence (DNA): TGTGCCACCACAGGGGGCATGAACACTGAAGCTTTCTTT.

This clonotype has a single count. The chain combines TRBV10-3 with TRBJ2-7; 12 bases map to TRBD1. The CDR3 has 16 residues. V gave up 5 bases and J gave up 5 bases; unmatched junction bases: 10. Germline V lookup: CDR1 ENHRY, CDR2 SYGVKD. The DNA of the CDR3 is TGTGCCATCAGTCCACTCCGGGGGACAGGGGGCCACGAGCAGTACTTC. Translated, it gives CAISPLRGTGGHEQYF.

The rearrangement joins TRBV20-1 to TRBJ1-1, with D possibly TRBD1 on 6 matching bases. The ends were cut back, 3 bases at V and 1 base at J, with 18 bases in the middle. Germline CDR1 DFQATT, CDR2 SNEGSKA (reference sequence). The CDR3 consists of 16 residues. CDR3 sequence: CSASRVGMTGNTEAFF. The CDR3 nucleotides are TGCAGTGCTAGTAGAGTAGGGATGACAGGGAACACTGAAGCTTTCTTT.

The chain uses TRBV9 and TRBJ2-1; 9 bases line up with TRBD2. Germline CDR1 reads SGDLS; CDR2 reads YYNGEE. The CDR3 spans 15 residues. The V gene end was trimmed by 3 bases and the J gene end by 4 bases; junction bases not matched to a gene: 5. CDR3 protein: CASSAPSGMYNEQFF. For the CDR3, the DNA is TGTGCCAGCAGCGCCCCTAGCGGGATGTACAATGAGCAGTTCTTC.

This chain links TRBV30 with TRBJ1-2; maybe TRBD1 (6 bases). The V end was cut by 6 bases, the J end by 6 bases, with 14 bases between. Germline loops: CDR1 GTSNPN, CDR2 SVGIG (reference sequence). The CDR3 sequence is 12 residues long. The CDR3 nucleotides read TGTGCCTGTCTGGAGGCAGGGGATGGCTACACCTTC. Encoded protein: CACLEAGDGYTF.

The CDR3 loop reads CASTSREGSENNEQFF. CDR3 bases: TGTGCCAGCACCAGTCGAGAAGGTAGCGAGAATAATGAGCAGTTCTTC. The rearrangement uses TRBV7-2 and TRBJ2-1, with a possible D match to TRBD2 (5 bases). V was clipped by 7 bases and J by 7 bases, with 23 bases between them. This CDR3 has 16 amino acids. Germline CDR1 reads SGHTA; CDR2 reads FQGNSA. Full variable domain (missing parts from reference TRBV7-2 and TRBJ2-1): GAGVSQSPSNKVTEKGKDVELRCDPISGHTALYWYRQSLGQGLEFLIYFQGNSAPDKSGLPSDRFSAERTGGSVSTLTIQRTQQEDSAVYLCASTSREGSENNEQFFGPGTRLTVL.

The V call is TRBV20-1, the J call TRBJ2-1; TRBD1 matches at 7 bases. V was clipped by 0 bases and J by 5 bases; unmatched bases: 7. This CDR3 has 15 amino acids. CDR1 DFQATT and CDR2 SNEGSKA come from the germline V gene (reference sequence). CDR3 sequence reads: CSARDVGTEHNEQFF. CDR3 DNA sequence: TGCAGTGCTAGAGATGTAGGGACAGAACACAATGAGCAGTTCTTC.

The V gene is TRBV14, the J gene TRBJ2-7, with D hard to call. V shed 6 bases and J shed 0 bases, with 9 bases lying between them. CDR3 length: 13 amino acids. Germline lookup yields CDR1 SGHDN and CDR2 FVKESK. DNA of the CDR3: TGTGCCAGCAGTTGGGTCTACTCCTACGAGCAGTACTTC. Amino acids: CASSWVYSYEQYF.

The rearrangement joins TRBV5-1 to TRBJ2-1; 7 bases match TRBD2. Germline trimming cut 6 bases from V and 7 bases from J; bases unmatched to any gene: 10. There are 14 residues in the CDR3. The germline gives CDR1 SGHRS, CDR2 YFSETQ. CDR3 DNA: TGCGCCAGCAACGAGGGAGGGACGGGGAATGAGCAGTTCTTC. This codes for CASNEGGTGNEQFF.

The chain uses TRBV2 and TRBJ2-1; D uncertain. CDR3 size: 15 residues. Trimming took 4 bases from V and 2 from J, leaving 12 bases between them. The germline V gene encodes CDR1 SNHLY and CDR2 FYNNEI. The CDR3 is CASSGDPFTYNEQFF. The CDR3 DNA reads as TGTGCCAGCAGTGGAGACCCATTTACCTACAATGAGCAGTTCTTC.

The genes are TRBV6-5 and TRBJ2-7; 8 positions match TRBD1. The V gene's germline CDR1 is MNHEY and CDR2 SVGAGI. The CDR3 consists of 15 residues. V shed 2 bases and J 6 bases; nucleotides not matched to a gene: 9. This CDR3 reads CASSYDGQGKGEQYF. CDR3 bases: TGTGCCAGCAGTTACGATGGACAGGGAAAGGGCGAGCAGTACTTC.

This sequence joins TRBV7-9 and TRBJ2-2; D is possibly TRBD1 (6 bases). V dropped 6 bases and J dropped 6 bases, with 11 bases sitting between them. Germline loops: CDR1 SEHNR, CDR2 FQNEAQ (reference sequence). This CDR3 comprises 13 residues. The CDR3 coding sequence is TGTGCCAGCAGGCCAACAGGGCCCGGGGAGCTGTTTTTT. It codes for CASRPTGPGELFF. Together with reference TRBV7-9 and TRBJ2-2, the CDR3 gives the full variable domain: DTGVSQNPRHKITKRGQNVTFRCDPISEHNRLYWYRQTLGQGPEFLTYFQNEAQLEKSRLLSDRFSAERPKGSFSTLEIQRTEQGDSAMYLCASRPTGPGELFFGEGSRLTVL.

The rearrangement links TRBV9 to TRBJ2-1, with TRBD2 matching 10 bases. V gave up 4 bases and J gave up 9 bases; unmatched junction bases: 10. The germline gives CDR1 SGDLS, CDR2 YYNGEE. CDR3 length: 15 residues. This CDR3 reads CASSLSGGAIGEQFF. CDR3 bases: TGTGCCAGCAGCCTGAGCGGGGGGGCGATCGGTGAGCAGTTCTTC.